The clone carrying this T cell receptor (beta chain) was detected only once. This CDR3 has 12 residues. Germline CDR1 reads MNHNY; CDR2 reads SVGAGI (reference sequence). V was cut by 2 bases and J by 5 bases, with 7 bases left in between. The data were taken from a study of blood T cell repertoires in COVID-19. In the original processing: The authors estimated nucleated cell counts from reference gene primer amplification. Data came from immunoSEQ multiplex PCR; TCRdb stores just in-frame clones and leaves some out. That table gives V, J and clone size, and the DNA gave D and trimming. The table shows some 190,000 clones, with over 70% occurring only once.

The clonotype comes from a man in his 60s with acute or convalescent COVID-19. The chain couples TRBV6-6 to TRBJ2-7; D ambiguous. The sequencing sample was made of peripheral blood. In nucleotides, the CDR3 is TGTGCCAGCAGTTACCCCCCGGACGAGCAGTACTTC. It translates to CASSYPPDEQYF.